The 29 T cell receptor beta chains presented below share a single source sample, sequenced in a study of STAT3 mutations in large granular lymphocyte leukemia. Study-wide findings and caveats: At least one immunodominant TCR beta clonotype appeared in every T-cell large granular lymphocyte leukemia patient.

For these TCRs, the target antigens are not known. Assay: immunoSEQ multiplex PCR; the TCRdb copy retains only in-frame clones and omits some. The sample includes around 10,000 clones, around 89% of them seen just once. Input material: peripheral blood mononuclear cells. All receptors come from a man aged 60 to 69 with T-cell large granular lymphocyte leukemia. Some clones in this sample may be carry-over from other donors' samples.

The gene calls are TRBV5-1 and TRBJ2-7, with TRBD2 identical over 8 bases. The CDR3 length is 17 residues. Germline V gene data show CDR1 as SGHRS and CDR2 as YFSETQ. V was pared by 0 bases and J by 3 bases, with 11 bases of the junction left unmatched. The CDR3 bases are TGCGCCAGCAGCTTGGCCCCACCATCTAGCGGGTACTACGAGCAGTACTTC. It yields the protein CASSLAPPSSGYYEQYF.

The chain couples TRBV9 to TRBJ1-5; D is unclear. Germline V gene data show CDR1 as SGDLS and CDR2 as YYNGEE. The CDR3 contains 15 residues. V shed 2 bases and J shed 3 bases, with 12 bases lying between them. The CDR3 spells CASSVTSAHNQPQHF. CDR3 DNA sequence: TGTGCCAGCAGCGTCACCAGTGCCCACAATCAGCCCCAGCATTTT.

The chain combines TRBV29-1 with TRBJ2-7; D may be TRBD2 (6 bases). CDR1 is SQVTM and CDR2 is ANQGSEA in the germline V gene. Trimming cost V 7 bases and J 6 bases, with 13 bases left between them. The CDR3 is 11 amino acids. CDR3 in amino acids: CSANRGSEQYF. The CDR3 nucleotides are TGCAGCGCTAATCGGGGGAGCGAGCAGTACTTC.

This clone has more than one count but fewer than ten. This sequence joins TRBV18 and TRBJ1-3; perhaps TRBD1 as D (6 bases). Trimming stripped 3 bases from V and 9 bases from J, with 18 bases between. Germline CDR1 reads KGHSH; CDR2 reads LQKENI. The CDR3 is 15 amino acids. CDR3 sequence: CASSPAEGDRGTIYF. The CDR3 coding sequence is TGTGCCAGCTCACCTGCGGAGGGGGATCGGGGCACCATATATTTT.

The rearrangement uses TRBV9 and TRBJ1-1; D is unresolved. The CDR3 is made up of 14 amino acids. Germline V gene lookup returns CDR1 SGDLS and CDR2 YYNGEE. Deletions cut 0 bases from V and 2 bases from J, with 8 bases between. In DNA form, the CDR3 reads TGTGCCAGCAGCGTAGGTTTAGGTAACACTGAAGCTTTCTTT. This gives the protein CASSVGLGNTEAFF.

The CDR3 sequence: CASSLGQLDEQYF. CDR3 DNA sequence: TGTGCCAGCAGCTTGGGGCAGCTGGACGAGCAGTACTTC. The rearrangement links TRBV5-4 to TRBJ2-7; D gene uncertain. The V gene's germline CDR1 is SGHNT and CDR2 YYREEE (reference sequence). The CDR3 runs 13 residues. Trimming left V 0 bases short and J 5 bases short, with 9 bases between.

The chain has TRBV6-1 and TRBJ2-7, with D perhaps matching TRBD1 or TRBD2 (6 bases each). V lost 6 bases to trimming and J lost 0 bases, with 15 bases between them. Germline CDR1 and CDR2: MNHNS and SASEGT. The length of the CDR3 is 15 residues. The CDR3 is CASSPSSGASYEQYF. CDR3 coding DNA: TGTGCCAGCAGCCCGTCCTCGGGGGCCTCCTACGAGCAGTACTTC.

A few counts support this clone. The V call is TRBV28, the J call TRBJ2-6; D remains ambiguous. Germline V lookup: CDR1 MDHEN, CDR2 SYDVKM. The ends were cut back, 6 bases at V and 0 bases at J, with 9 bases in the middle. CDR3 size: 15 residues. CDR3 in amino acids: CASRLDNSGANVLTF. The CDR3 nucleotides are TGTGCCAGCAGGCTTGACAACTCTGGGGCCAACGTCCTGACTTTC.

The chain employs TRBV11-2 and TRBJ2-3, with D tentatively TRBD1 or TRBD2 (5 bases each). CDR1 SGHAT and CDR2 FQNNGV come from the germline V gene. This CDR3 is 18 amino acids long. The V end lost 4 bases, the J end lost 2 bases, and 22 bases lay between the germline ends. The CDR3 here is CASSSRGTDLIFTDTQYF. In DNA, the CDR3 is TGTGCCAGCAGCTCCCGTGGGACGGATCTAATTTTCACAGATACGCAGTATTTT. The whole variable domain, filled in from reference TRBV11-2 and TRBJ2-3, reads EAGVAQSPRYKIIEKRQSVAFWCNPISGHATLYWYQQILGQGPKLLIQFQNNGVVDDSQLPKDRFSAERLKGVDSTLKIQPAKLEDSAVYLCASSSRGTDLIFTDTQYFGPGTRLTVL.

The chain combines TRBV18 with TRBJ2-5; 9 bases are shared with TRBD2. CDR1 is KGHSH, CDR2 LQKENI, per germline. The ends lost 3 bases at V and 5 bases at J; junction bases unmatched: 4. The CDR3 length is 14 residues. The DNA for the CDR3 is TGTGCCAGCTCACCTTTAGCGGGAGTCGAGACCCAGTACTTC. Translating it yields CASSPLAGVETQYF.

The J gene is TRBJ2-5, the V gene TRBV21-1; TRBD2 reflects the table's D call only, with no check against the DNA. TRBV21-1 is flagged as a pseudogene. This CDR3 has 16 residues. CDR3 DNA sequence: TGTGCCAGCCCTCTTCGACTAGCGGGACCTTGGGAGACCCAGTACTTC. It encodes CASPLRLAGPWETQYF.

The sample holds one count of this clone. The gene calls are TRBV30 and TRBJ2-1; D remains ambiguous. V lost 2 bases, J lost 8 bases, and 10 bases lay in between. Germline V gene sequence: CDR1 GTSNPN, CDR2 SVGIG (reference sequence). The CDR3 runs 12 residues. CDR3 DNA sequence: TGTGCCTGGAGTCCCGGAGCAGATGAGCAGTTCTTC. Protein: CAWSPGADEQFF.

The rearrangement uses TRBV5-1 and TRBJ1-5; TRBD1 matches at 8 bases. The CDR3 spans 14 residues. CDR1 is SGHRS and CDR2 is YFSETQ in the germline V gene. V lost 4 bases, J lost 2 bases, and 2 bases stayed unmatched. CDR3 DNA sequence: TGCGCCAGCAGCCCGGGACAGGGCAATCAGCCCCAGCATTTT. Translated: CASSPGQGNQPQHF.

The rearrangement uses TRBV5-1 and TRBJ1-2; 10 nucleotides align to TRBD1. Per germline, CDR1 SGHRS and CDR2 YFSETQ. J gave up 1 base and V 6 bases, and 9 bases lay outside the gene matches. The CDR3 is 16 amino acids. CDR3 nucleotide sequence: TGCGCCAGCACCCAGACAGGGGGCTTGGGTAACTATGGCTACACCTTC. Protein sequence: CASTQTGGLGNYGYTF.

In nucleotides, the CDR3 is TGTGCCTGGAGTCCCCAGACAACGTACCAAGAGACCCAGTACTTC. Protein product: CAWSPQTTYQETQYF. The chain couples TRBV30 to TRBJ2-5; no clear D. CDR1 and CDR2 (germline): GTSNPN, SVGIG (reference sequence). The CDR3 is 15 amino acids. With 2 bases removed from V and 0 bases from J, the gap between germline ends came to 13 bases.

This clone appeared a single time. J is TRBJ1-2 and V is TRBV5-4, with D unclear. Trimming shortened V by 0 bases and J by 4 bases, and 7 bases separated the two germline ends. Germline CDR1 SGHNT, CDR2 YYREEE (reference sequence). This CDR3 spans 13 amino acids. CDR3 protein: CASSLEAPYGYTF. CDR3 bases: TGTGCCAGCAGCTTGGAGGCCCCCTATGGCTACACCTTC.

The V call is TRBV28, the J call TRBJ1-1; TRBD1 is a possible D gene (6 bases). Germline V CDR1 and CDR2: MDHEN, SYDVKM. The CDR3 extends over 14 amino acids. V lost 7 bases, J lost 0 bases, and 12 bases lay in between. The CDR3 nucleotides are TGTGCCAGCACCCCGGGGGCCTTGAACACTGAAGCTTTCTTT. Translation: CASTPGALNTEAFF.

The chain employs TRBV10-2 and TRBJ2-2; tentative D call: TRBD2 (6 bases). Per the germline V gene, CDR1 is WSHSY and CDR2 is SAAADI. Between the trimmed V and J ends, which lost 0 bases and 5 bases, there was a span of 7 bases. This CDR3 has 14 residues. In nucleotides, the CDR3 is TGCGCCAGCAGTGAGTCTGGGGGGACCGGGGAGCTGTTTTTT. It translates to CASSESGGTGELFF.

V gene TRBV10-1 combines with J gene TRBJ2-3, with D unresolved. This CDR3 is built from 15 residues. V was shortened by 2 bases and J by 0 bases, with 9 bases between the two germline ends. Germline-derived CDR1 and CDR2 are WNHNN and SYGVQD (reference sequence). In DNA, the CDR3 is TGCGCCAGCAGTGAGGCGGAAGCTAGCACAGATACGCAGTATTTT. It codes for CASSEAEASTDTQYF.

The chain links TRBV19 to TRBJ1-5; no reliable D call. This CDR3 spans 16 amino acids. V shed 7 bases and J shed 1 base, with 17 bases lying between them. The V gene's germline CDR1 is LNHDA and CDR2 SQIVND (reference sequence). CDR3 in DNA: TGTGCCAGTACCCTACGGTGGGGAAAAAGCAATCAGCCCCAGCATTTT. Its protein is CASTLRWGKSNQPQHF.

The CDR3 DNA sequence: TGTGCCAGCAGGGCAGGGGTGGCCAAAAACATTCAGTACTTC. Encoded protein: CASRAGVAKNIQYF. The chain uses TRBV6-5 and TRBJ2-4, with D perhaps matching TRBD1 (6 bases). This CDR3 region has 14 residues. CDR1 MNHEY and CDR2 SVGAGI come from the germline V gene. Trimming took 6 bases from V and 1 from J, leaving 10 bases between them.

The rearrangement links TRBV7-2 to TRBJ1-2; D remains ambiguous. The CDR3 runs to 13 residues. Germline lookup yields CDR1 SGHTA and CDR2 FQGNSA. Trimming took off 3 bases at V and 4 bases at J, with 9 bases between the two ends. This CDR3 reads CASSLGSSYGYTF. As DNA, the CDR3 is TGTGCCAGCAGCTTGGGGAGTTCCTATGGCTACACCTTC. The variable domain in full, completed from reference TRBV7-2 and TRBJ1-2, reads GAGVSQSPSNKVTEKGKDVELRCDPISGHTALYWYRQSLGQGLEFLIYFQGNSAPDKSGLPSDRFSAERTGGSVSTLTIQRTQQEDSAVYLCASSLGSSYGYTFGSGTRLTVV.

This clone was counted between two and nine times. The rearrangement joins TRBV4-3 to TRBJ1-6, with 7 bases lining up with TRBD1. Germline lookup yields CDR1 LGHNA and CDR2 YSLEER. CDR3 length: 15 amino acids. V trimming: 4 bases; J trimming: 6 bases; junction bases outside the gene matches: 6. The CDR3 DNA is TGCGCCAGCAGCCTAGACAGGGAACCTAATTCACCCCTCCACTTT. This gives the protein CASSLDREPNSPLHF.

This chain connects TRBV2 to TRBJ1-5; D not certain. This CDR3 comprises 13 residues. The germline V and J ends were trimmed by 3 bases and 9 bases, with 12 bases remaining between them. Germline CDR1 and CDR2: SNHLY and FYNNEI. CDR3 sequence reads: CASSEYTVGPQHF. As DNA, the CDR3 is TGTGCCAGCAGTGAGTACACGGTAGGGCCCCAGCATTTT.

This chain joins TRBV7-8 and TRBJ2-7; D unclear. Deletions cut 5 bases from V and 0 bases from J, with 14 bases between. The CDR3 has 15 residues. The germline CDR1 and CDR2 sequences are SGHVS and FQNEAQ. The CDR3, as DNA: TGTGCCAGCAGCCTCGCCACATCTAGCTCCTACGAGCAGTACTTC. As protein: CASSLATSSSYEQYF. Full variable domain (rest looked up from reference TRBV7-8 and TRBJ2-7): GAGVSQSPRYKVAKRGQDVALRCDPISGHVSLFWYQQALGQGPEFLTYFQNEAQLDKSGLPSDRFFAERPEGSVSTLKIQRTQQEDSAVYLCASSLATSSSYEQYFGPGTRLTVT.

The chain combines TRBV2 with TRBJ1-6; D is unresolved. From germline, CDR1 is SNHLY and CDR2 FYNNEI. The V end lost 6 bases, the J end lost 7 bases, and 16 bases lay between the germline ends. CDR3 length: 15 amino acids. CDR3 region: CASRARGQRNSPLHF. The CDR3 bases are TGTGCCAGCAGGGCGAGAGGGCAACGGAATTCACCCCTCCACTTT.

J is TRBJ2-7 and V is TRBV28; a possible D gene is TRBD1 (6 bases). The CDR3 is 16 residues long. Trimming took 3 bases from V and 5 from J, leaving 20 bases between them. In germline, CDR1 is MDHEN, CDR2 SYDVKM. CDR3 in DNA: TGTGCCAGCAGTTTCTTCGTTAGGGACAACGTAAACGAGCAGTACTTC. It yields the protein CASSFFVRDNVNEQYF.

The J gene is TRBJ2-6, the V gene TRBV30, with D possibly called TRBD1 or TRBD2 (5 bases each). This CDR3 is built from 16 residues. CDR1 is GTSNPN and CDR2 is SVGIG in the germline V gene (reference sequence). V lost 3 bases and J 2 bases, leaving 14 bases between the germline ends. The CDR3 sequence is CAWSPLGETGANVLTF. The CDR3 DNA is TGTGCCTGGAGCCCTCTAGGGGAGACTGGGGCCAACGTCCTGACTTTC.

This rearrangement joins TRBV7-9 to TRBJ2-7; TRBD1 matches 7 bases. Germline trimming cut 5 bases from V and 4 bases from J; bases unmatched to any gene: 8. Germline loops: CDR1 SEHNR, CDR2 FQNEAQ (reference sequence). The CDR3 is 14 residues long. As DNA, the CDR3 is TGTGCCAGCAGCCCCCGAGGGGGCGGGTACGAGCAGTACTTC. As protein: CASSPRGGGYEQYF.